This TCR beta chain was documented in a study of T cell changes during pregnancy in multiple sclerosis (dated by TCRdb to the late 2010s). With regard to the full study: The study examined how the T cell repertoire changed over the course of pregnancy in women with multiple sclerosis.

Turning to this clone: It has no known antigen specificity. No base quality information exists; no much larger clone differs at one position.

Including cysteine and phenylalanine, the CDR3 has 17 amino acids. The kept DNA is CDR3 alone, 51 bases in frame from the first base. The germline V gene (reference sequence) provides CDR1 MNHEY and CDR2 SMNVEV. The junction carries 17 bases between V and J, which are trimmed by 2 bases and 1 base respectively. The library was generated by the immunoSEQ multiplex PCR assay. TCRdb's version of the immuneACCESS table is confined to in-frame rearrangements and falls short of the full clone set. An unresolved V gene accounts for under half of the shortfall where checked; the remainder is of unknown origin. The sample table shows under 90,000 clones, and roughly nine tenths are seen once. Approximately 1.5% of the sample goes to the ten largest clones.

Sequenced here: peripheral blood, sampled in the second trimester of pregnancy. The sequence is built from TRBV27 and TRBJ1-2; the best D guess is TRBD1, with 5 bases matching. The TCR was taken from a female donor in good health, enrolled as a control in a pregnancy study. The CDR3 in this case is CASSLIASGWGNYGYTF. Read as DNA, the sequence is TGTGCCAGCAGTTTAATCGCTTCAGGGTGGGGTAACTATGGCTACACCTTC.